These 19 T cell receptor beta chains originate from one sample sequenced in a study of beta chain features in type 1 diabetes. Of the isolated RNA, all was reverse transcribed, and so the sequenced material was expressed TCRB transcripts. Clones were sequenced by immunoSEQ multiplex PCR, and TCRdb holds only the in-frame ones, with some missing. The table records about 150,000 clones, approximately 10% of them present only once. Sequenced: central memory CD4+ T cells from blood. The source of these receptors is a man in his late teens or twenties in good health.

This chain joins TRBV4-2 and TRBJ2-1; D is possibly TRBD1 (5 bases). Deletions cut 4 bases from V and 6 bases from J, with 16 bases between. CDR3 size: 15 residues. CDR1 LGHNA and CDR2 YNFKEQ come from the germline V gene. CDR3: CASSPGRVGSNEQFF. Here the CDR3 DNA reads TGTGCCAGCAGCCCTGGCAGGGTAGGAAGCAATGAGCAGTTCTTC.

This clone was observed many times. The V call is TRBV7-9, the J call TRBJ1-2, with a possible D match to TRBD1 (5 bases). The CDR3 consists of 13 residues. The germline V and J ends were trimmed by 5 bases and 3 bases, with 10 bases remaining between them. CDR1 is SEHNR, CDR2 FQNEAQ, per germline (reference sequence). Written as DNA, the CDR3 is TGTGCCAGCAGCCGCGGGACGGACTATGGCTACACCTTC. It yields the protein CASSRGTDYGYTF.

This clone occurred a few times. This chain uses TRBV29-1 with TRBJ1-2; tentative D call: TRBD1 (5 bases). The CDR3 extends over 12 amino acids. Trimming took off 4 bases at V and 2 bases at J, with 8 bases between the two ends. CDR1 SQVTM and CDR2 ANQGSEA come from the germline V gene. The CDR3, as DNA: TGCAGCGTTGGACGGGGGAACTATGGCTACACCTTC. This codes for CSVGRGNYGYTF.

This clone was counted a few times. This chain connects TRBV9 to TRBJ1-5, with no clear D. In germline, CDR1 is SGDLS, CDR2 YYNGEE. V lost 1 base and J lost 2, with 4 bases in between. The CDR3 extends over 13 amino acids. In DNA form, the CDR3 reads TGTGCCAGCAGCGTACAGGGCAATCAGCCCCAGCATTTT. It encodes CASSVQGNQPQHF.

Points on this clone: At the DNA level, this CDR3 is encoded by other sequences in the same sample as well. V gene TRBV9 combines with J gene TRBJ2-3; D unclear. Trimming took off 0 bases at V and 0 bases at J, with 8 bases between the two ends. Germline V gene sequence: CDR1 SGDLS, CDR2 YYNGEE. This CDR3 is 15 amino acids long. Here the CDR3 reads CASSVDPGSTDTQYF. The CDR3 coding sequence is TGTGCCAGCAGCGTAGATCCTGGGAGCACAGATACGCAGTATTTT.

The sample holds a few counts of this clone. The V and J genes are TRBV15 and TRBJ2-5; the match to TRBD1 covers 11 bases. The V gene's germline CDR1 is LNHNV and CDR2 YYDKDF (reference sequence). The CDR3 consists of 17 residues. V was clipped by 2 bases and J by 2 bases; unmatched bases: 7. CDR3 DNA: TGTGCCACCAGCAGATTTACCGGGACAGGGGGACAAGAGACCCAGTACTTC. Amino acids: CATSRFTGTGGQETQYF.

The CDR3 bases are TGTGCCAGCAGCCCAGTTTTGGAGACCCAGTACTTC. Protein: CASSPVLETQYF. The chain recombines TRBV28 with TRBJ2-5; no clear D gene. V was trimmed by 6 bases and J by 5 bases, leaving 10 bases between them. Germline V gene data show CDR1 as MDHEN and CDR2 as SYDVKM. The CDR3 covers 12 residues.

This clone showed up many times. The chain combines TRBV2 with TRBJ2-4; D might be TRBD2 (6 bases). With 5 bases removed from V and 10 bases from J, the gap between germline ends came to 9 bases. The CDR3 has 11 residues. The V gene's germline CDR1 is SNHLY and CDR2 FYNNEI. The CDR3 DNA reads TGTGCCAGCAGTAACCGGGAGATTCAGTACTTC. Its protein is CASSNREIQYF.

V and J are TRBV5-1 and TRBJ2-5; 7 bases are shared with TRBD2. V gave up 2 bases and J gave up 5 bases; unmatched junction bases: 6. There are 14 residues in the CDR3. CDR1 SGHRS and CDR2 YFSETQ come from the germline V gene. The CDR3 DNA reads TGCGCCAGCAGCTTAGGGACTACCTGGGAGACCCAGTACTTC. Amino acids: CASSLGTTWETQYF.

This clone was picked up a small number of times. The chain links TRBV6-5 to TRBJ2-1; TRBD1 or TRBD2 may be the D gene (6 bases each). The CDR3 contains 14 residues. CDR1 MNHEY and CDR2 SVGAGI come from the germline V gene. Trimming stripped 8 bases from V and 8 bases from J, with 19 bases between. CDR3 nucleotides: TGTGCCAGCCGTGCTGGGGGGCAATGGGATGAGCAGTTCTTC. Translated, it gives CASRAGGQWDEQFF.

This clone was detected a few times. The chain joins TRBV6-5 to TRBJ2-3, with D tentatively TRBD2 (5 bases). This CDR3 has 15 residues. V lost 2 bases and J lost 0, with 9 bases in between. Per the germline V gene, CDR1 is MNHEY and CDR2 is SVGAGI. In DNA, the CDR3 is TGTGCCAGCAGTTACCCCCCGGGGAGCACAGATACGCAGTATTTT. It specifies CASSYPPGSTDTQYF.

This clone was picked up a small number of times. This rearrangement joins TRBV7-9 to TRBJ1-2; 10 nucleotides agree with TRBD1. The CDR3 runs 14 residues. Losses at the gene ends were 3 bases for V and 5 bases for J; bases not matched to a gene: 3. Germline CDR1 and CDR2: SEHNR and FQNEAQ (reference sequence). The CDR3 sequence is CASSFRDRGYGYTF. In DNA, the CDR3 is TGTGCCAGCAGCTTCCGGGACAGGGGTTATGGCTACACCTTC.

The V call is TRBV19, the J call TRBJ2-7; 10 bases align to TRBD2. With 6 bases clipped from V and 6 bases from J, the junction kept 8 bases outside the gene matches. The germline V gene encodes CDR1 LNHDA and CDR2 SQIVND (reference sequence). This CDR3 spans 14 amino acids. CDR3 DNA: TGTGCCAGTAGACGGACTCTAGCGGGAGTCGAGCAGTACTTC. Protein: CASRRTLAGVEQYF.

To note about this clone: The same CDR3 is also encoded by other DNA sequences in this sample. CDR3 nucleotides: TGTGCCACCAGCAGAACAGGGGTTCGGGAGACCCAGTACTTC. It yields the protein CATSRTGVRETQYF. The chain links TRBV15 to TRBJ2-5; 7 nucleotides agree with TRBD1. Germline loops: CDR1 LNHNV, CDR2 YYDKDF (reference sequence). The CDR3 covers 14 residues. Germline trimming cut 2 bases from V and 5 bases from J; bases unmatched to any gene: 5.

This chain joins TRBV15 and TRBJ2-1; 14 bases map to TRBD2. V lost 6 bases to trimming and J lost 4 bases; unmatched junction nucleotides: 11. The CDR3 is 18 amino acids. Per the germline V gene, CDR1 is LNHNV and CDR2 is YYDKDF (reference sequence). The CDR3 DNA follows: TGTGCCACCAGGTCGACTAGCGGGAGGGCCTTAGCTTACAATGAGCAGTTCTTC. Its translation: CATRSTSGRALAYNEQFF.

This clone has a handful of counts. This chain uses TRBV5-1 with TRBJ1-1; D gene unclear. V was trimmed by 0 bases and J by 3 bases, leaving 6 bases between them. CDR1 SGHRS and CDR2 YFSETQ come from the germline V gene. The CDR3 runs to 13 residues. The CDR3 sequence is CASSLAGDTEAFF. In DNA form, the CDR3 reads TGCGCCAGCAGCTTGGCCGGTGACACTGAAGCTTTCTTT.

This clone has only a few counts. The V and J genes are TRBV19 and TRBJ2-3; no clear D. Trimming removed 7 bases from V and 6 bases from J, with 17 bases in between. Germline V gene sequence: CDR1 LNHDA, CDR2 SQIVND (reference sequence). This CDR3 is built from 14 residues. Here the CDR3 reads CASTHRSTWDTQYF. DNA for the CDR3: TGTGCCAGTACCCATCGGTCTACGTGGGATACGCAGTATTTT.

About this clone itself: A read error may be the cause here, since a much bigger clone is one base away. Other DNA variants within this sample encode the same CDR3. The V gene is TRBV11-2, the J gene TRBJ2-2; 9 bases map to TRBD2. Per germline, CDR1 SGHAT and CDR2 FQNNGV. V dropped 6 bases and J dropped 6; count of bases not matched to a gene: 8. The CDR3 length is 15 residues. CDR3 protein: CASRRLAAFAGELFF. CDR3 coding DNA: TGTGCCAGCAGGCGACTAGCGGCGTTCGCCGGGGAGCTGTTTTTT. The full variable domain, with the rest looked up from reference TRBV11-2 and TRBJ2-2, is EAGVAQSPRYKIIEKRQSVAFWCNPISGHATLYWYQQILGQGPKLLIQFQNNGVVDDSQLPKDRFSAERLKGVDSTLKIQPAKLEDSAVYLCASRRLAAFAGELFFGEGSRLTVL.

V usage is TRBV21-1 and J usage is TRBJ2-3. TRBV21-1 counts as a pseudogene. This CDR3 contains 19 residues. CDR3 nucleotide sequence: TGTGCCAGCAGCAAAGTCTTGGAACAAGGGGGGAGAAACACAGATACGCAGTATTTT. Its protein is CASSKVLEQGGRNTDTQYF.